A single sample gave rise to the 11 T cell receptor beta chains below, sequenced in a study of identical twins listed by TCRdb under 2016. The receptor library was made with 5' RACE. The run used an Illumina HiSeq 2000. TCRdb's own reprocessing of the public reads used fastp at Q25 and MiXCR and kept productive beta chains. Merged by CDR3 protein, the rows form single entries marked with the most common genes and DNA. The sample records about 200,000 distinct CDR3 sequences, 15% to 20% of which are singletons. Together, the top ten hold over 35% of the sample. These data are also associated with another study on T cells expressing NK-cell markers.

Sequenced: CD8+ T cells sorted from blood. The receptors here all came from a woman aged 18-30 years in good health.

This clonotype has just a few counts. V is TRBV5-6 and J is TRBJ1-1, with D possibly being TRBD1 (5 bases). Germline V gene lookup returns CDR1 SGHDT and CDR2 YYEEEE. CDR3 length: 13 amino acids. The V end was cut by 1 base, the J end by 8 bases, with 12 bases between. The CDR3 DNA reads TGTGCCAGCAGCTTGATCGGCTGGGGGGAAGCTTTCTTT. This translates into CASSLIGWGEAFF.

This clonotype has more than one count but fewer than ten. The V and J genes are TRBV25-1 and TRBJ2-2; possible D gene TRBD2, 7 bases. The CDR3 runs to 17 residues. The germline V and J ends were trimmed by 8 bases and 4 bases, with 23 bases remaining between them. The germline CDR1 and CDR2 sequences are MGHDK and SYGVNS. Here the CDR3 reads CASELPGGEGVTGELFF. DNA for the CDR3: TGTGCCAGCGAATTACCTGGAGGGGAGGGGGTCACCGGGGAGCTGTTTTTT.

This clonotype was seen a few times. The V gene is TRBV3-1, the J gene TRBJ2-3; D remains unclear. The CDR3 sequence is 14 residues long. CDR1 is LGHDT, CDR2 YNNKEL, per germline (reference sequence). The V and J ends lost 4 bases and 4 bases respectively, with 12 bases between them. In DNA, the CDR3 is TGTGCCAGCAGCCCGTATACTCCTCCAGATACGCAGTATTTT. It yields the protein CASSPYTPPDTQYF.

The rearrangement links TRBV20-1 to TRBJ2-7; possibly TRBD1 or TRBD2 for D (5 bases each). Deletions cut 0 bases from V and 4 bases from J, with 7 bases between. This CDR3 spans 12 amino acids. The V gene's germline CDR1 is DFQATT and CDR2 SNEGSKA (reference sequence). The chain's CDR3 is CSARERGYEQYF. In DNA form, the CDR3 reads TGCAGTGCTAGAGAGAGGGGATACGAGCAGTACTTC.

The CDR3 sequence: CASSQDPGELFF. The DNA of the CDR3 is TGTGCCAGCAGCCAAGACCCCGGGGAGCTGTTTTTT. The V and J genes are TRBV3-1 and TRBJ2-2; D uncertain. Germline CDR1 is LGHDT and CDR2 is YNNKEL (reference sequence). The length of the CDR3 is 12 residues. The V end lost 0 bases, the J end lost 6 bases, and 2 bases lay between the germline ends. Full variable domain (remainder filled in from reference TRBV3-1 and TRBJ2-2): DTAVSQTPKYLVTQMGNDKSIKCEQNLGHDTMYWYKQDSKKFLKIMFSYNNKELIINETVPNRFSPKSPDKAHLNLHINSLELGDSAVYFCASSQDPGELFFGEGSRLTVL.

This clonotype turned up a few times. CDR3 protein: CASSLQIYEQYF. DNA of the CDR3: TGTGCCAGCAGCTTGCAAATCTACGAGCAGTACTTC. V gene TRBV7-9 combines with J gene TRBJ2-7; D not resolved. The CDR3 covers 12 residues. V was trimmed by 3 bases and J by 3 bases, leaving 6 bases between them. Germline CDR1 reads SEHNR; CDR2 reads FQNEAQ (reference sequence).

J is TRBJ2-7 and V is TRBV15; 8 nucleotides agree with TRBD1. The CDR3 is 16 amino acids. Germline V CDR1 and CDR2: LNHNV, YYDKDF (reference sequence). V was pared by 2 bases and J by 2 bases, with 8 bases of the junction left unmatched. CDR3 in amino acids: CATSRSSRDRPYEQYF. The CDR3 region has the DNA TGTGCCACCAGCAGATCTTCCCGGGACAGGCCCTACGAGCAGTACTTC.

This clonotype was seen a handful of times. This chain connects TRBV20-1 to TRBJ2-3; no clear D gene. The CDR3 consists of 13 residues. Per the germline V gene, CDR1 is DFQATT and CDR2 is SNEGSKA (reference sequence). The germline V and J ends were trimmed by 0 bases and 8 bases, with 12 bases remaining between them. This chain's CDR3 is CSARDSSRATQYF. The DNA of the CDR3 is TGCAGTGCTAGAGACTCAAGTCGGGCTACGCAGTATTTT.

This clonotype came up many times. Written as DNA, the CDR3 is TGTGCCAGCAGCCTTGTAGGAGTCGCTGAAGCTTTCTTT. Its protein is CASSLVGVAEAFF. The gene calls are TRBV3-1 and TRBJ1-1; D remains unclear. This CDR3 is 13 amino acids long. V shed 4 bases and J shed 6 bases, with 12 bases lying between them. Germline CDR1 is LGHDT and CDR2 is YNNKEL (reference sequence).

This clonotype was seen repeatedly, ten times or more. A junction end diverges from the germline sequence, so it may reflect a read error. The chain has TRBV7-8 and TRBJ2-1; TRBD2 agrees at 8 bases. From germline, CDR1 is SGHVS and CDR2 FQNEAQ. The CDR3 runs 14 residues. Here the CDR3 DNA reads TGTGCCAGCAGTTTAGGGTTAGCGGGGTATGAGCAGTTCTTC. Protein: CASSLGLAGYEQFF.

This clonotype came up a few times. The chain uses TRBV7-8 and TRBJ1-1; the match to TRBD1 covers 8 bases. The CDR3 consists of 17 residues. V gave up 10 bases and J gave up 5 bases; unmatched junction bases: 21. Germline-derived CDR1 and CDR2 are SGHVS and FQNEAQ. The CDR3 protein is CATDRLDRDDLGTEAFF. The CDR3 coding sequence is TGTGCCACCGACCGATTGGACAGGGACGATTTGGGTACTGAAGCTTTCTTT.